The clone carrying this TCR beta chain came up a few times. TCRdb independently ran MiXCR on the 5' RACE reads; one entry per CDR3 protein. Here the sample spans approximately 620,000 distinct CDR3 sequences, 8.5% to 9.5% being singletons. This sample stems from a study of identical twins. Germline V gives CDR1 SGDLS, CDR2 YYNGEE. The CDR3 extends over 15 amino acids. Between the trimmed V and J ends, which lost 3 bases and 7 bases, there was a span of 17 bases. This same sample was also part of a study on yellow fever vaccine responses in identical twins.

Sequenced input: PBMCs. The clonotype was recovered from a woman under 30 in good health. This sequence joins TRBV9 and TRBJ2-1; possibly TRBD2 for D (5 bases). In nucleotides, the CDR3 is TGTGCCAGCAGCGCGGTAGGACTCTTCGGGAATGAGCAGTTCTTC. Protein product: CASSAVGLFGNEQFF.